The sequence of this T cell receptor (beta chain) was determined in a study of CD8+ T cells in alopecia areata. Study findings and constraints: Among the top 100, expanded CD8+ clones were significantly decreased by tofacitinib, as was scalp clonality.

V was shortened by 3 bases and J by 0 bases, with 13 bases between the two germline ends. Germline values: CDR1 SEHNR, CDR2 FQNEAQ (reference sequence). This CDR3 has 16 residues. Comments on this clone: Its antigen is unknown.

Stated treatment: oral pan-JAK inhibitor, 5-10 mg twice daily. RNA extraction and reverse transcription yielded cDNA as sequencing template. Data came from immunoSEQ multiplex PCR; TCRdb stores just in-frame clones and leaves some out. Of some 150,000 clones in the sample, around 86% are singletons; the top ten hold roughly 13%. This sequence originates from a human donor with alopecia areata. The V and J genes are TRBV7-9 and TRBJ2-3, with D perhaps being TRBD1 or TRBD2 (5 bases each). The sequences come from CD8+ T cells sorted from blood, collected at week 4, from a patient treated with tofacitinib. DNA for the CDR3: TGTGCCAGCAGCTTTATGGGACGTTCTAGCACAGATACGCAGTATTTT. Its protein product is CASSFMGRSSTDTQYF.